This entry lists 21 T cell receptor beta chains sequenced from one sample in a study of radiotherapy plus CTLA-4 blockade in lung cancer. Only in-frame clones appear in the TCRdb table, and some are missing; sequencing was by immunoSEQ multiplex PCR. The data show 95,000 to 150,000 clones, 70% to 90% seen once. Specimen: peripheral blood, collected from a patient treated with radiotherapy plus ipilimumab. Source of these receptors: a human donor with non-small cell lung cancer that progressed on radiotherapy plus ipilimumab.

This clone occurred a few times. V gene TRBV14 combines with J gene TRBJ2-2, with 8 bases lining up with TRBD2. The V and J ends lost 4 bases and 4 bases, in that order; junction bases with no gene match: 8. This CDR3 comprises 16 residues. CDR1 SGHDN and CDR2 FVKESK come from the germline V gene. CDR3 DNA sequence: TGTGCCAGCAGCCGGCCAGCGGGAGTTACCACCGGGGAGCTGTTTTTT. Amino acids: CASSRPAGVTTGELFF.

This clone was detected only once. V and J are TRBV5-1 and TRBJ2-3, with D perhaps given as TRBD1 or TRBD2 (5 bases each). This CDR3 comprises 13 residues. Germline CDR1 is SGHRS and CDR2 is YFSETQ. V gave up 5 bases and J gave up 0 bases, with 7 bases separating them. CDR3 coding DNA: TGCGCCAGCAGATGGGACAGCACAGATACGCAGTATTTT. Translation: CASRWDSTDTQYF.

V is TRBV19 and J is TRBJ1-1, with unresolved D. The V end was cut by 3 bases, the J end by 4 bases, with 6 bases between. There are 12 residues in the CDR3. Germline values: CDR1 LNHDA, CDR2 SQIVND (reference sequence). The chain's CDR3 is CASSIRLTEAFF. The CDR3 nucleotides are TGTGCCAGTAGTATTAGGCTCACTGAAGCTTTCTTT.

The V gene is TRBV5-1, the J gene TRBJ1-1; 8 bases line up with TRBD1. V gave up 0 bases and J gave up 4 bases; unmatched junction bases: 5. This CDR3 has 15 amino acids. Per the germline V gene, CDR1 is SGHRS and CDR2 is YFSETQ. CDR3 protein: CASSLADRGGTEAFF. The CDR3 coding sequence is TGCGCCAGCAGCTTGGCCGACAGGGGTGGCACTGAAGCTTTCTTT.

The chain carries TRBV28 and TRBJ1-5; possible D gene TRBD1, 6 bases. From germline, CDR1 is MDHEN and CDR2 SYDVKM. The CDR3 contains 14 residues. Trimming pared 6 bases from V and 6 bases from J, leaving 15 bases between. The CDR3 DNA is TGTGCCAGCAGCCGAGGACAGTTTGGTCAGCCCCAGCATTTT. Residues: CASSRGQFGQPQHF.

Here the CDR3 DNA reads TGTGCCAGCAGGACTAGCGGGGGACCCTGGGACAATGAGCAGTTCTTC. It specifies CASRTSGGPWDNEQFF. The rearrangement uses TRBV2 and TRBJ2-1; 12 nucleotides align to TRBD2. The CDR3 runs 16 residues. The germline V gene has CDR1 SNHLY and CDR2 FYNNEI. The V segment lost 6 bases and the J segment 5 bases; nucleotides outside the gene matches: 8.

The rearrangement uses TRBV6-6 and TRBJ2-7, with D tentatively TRBD2 (5 bases). The germline gives CDR1 MNHNY, CDR2 SVGAGI (reference sequence). Between the trimmed V and J ends, which lost 6 bases and 1 base, there was a span of 13 bases. The CDR3 extends over 14 amino acids. The CDR3 is CASSRRGSSYEQYF. For the CDR3, the DNA is TGTGCCAGCAGCCGTAGAGGGAGTTCCTACGAGCAGTACTTC.

This clone was observed a few times. This chain's CDR3 is CAISESLGYEQYF. CDR3 nucleotide sequence: TGTGCCATCAGTGAGTCCTTAGGGTACGAGCAGTACTTC. This chain connects TRBV10-3 to TRBJ2-7, with D unresolved. The CDR3 is 13 amino acids. V lost 0 bases to trimming and J lost 4 bases, with 7 bases between them. Germline assignment: CDR1 ENHRY and CDR2 SYGVKD.

The V gene is TRBV11-2, the J gene TRBJ2-1, with 9 nucleotides matching TRBD1. Germline CDR1 and CDR2: SGHAT and FQNNGV. Trimming cost V 6 bases and J 4 bases; bases outside gene matches: 7. This CDR3 has 15 amino acids. The CDR3 coding sequence is TGTGCCAGCAGGGTACCGGGACAGGGTTACAATGAGCAGTTCTTC. Protein sequence: CASRVPGQGYNEQFF.

V usage is TRBV6-6 and J usage is TRBJ1-1; no definite D call. In germline, CDR1 is MNHNY, CDR2 SVGAGI (reference sequence). V lost 7 bases to trimming and J lost 0 bases, with 6 bases between them. This CDR3 has 12 amino acids. CDR3 bases: TGTGCCAGCAACGGTATGAACACTGAAGCTTTCTTT. Encoded protein: CASNGMNTEAFF.

The V and J genes are TRBV10-3 and TRBJ1-2; D is unclear. V lost 0 bases and J lost 3, with 5 bases in between. CDR1 is ENHRY and CDR2 is SYGVKD in the germline V gene. This CDR3 is built from 13 residues. The CDR3: CAISESLDYGYTF. CDR3 DNA sequence: TGTGCCATCAGTGAGTCGTTGGACTATGGCTACACCTTC.

The V call is TRBV11-3, the J call TRBJ1-1; tentatively, D is TRBD1 (6 bases). Germline CDR1 reads SGHNT; CDR2 reads YENEEA. V shed 3 bases and J shed 4 bases, with 15 bases lying between them. The CDR3 has 15 residues. CDR3 sequence (DNA): TGTGCCAGCAGCTTTGACAGGCAAAGAATCACTGAAGCTTTCTTT. Amino acids: CASSFDRQRITEAFF.

The rearrangement joins TRBV7-9 to TRBJ1-1; D may be TRBD1 (6 bases). This CDR3 spans 14 amino acids. Germline V gene sequence: CDR1 SEHNR, CDR2 FQNEAQ (reference sequence). Trimming stripped 2 bases from V and 5 bases from J, with 12 bases between. The CDR3 nucleotides are TGTGCCAGCAGCTTAAGCGGGGGCAGAACTGAAGCTTTCTTT. It specifies CASSLSGGRTEAFF. The variable domain in full, with the rest retrieved from reference TRBV7-9 and TRBJ1-1, is DTGVSQNPRHKITKRGQNVTFRCDPISEHNRLYWYRQTLGQGPEFLTYFQNEAQLEKSRLLSDRFSAERPKGSFSTLEIQRTEQGDSAMYLCASSLSGGRTEAFFGQGTRLTVV.

The chain links TRBV7-2 to TRBJ2-7, with D maybe TRBD1 (6 bases). Per germline, CDR1 SGHTA and CDR2 FQGNSA. CDR3 length: 14 residues. V shed 6 bases and J shed 4 bases, with 16 bases lying between them. The CDR3 nucleotides are TGTGCCAGCAGTCGAGCCGGGACAACGTACGAGCAGTACTTC. The encoded protein is CASSRAGTTYEQYF.

CDR3 protein: CASSAHGGSASSYEQYF. For the CDR3, the DNA is TGTGCCAGCAGTGCCCACGGTGGGAGCGCGAGCTCCTACGAGCAGTACTTC. This chain connects TRBV6-1 to TRBJ2-7, with D possibly matching TRBD2 (5 bases). CDR1 and CDR2 from the germline V gene are MNHNS and SASEGT. Trimming cost V 4 bases and J 0 bases, with 19 bases left between them. The CDR3 sequence is 17 residues long.

This chain links TRBV30 with TRBJ2-7; 9 positions match TRBD2. There are 14 residues in the CDR3. Unmatched junction bases numbered 10, after V lost 4 bases and J lost 6 bases. Germline assignment: CDR1 GTSNPN and CDR2 SVGIG (reference sequence). For the CDR3, the DNA is TGTGCCTGGACCTATAGCGGGAGCGGTAGCGAGCAGTACTTC. Protein: CAWTYSGSGSEQYF. Full variable domain (missing parts from reference TRBV30 and TRBJ2-7): SQTIHQWPATLVQPVGSPLSLECTVEGTSNPNLYWYRQAAGRGLQLLFYSVGIGQISSEVPQNLSASRPQDRQFILSSKKLLLSDSGFYLCAWTYSGSGSEQYFGPGTRLTVT.

This sequence joins TRBV27 and TRBJ1-5, with D possibly TRBD1 on 5 matching bases. Trimming pared 7 bases from V and 2 bases from J, leaving 9 bases between. The CDR3 sequence is 13 residues long. Germline V gene data show CDR1 as MNHEY and CDR2 as SMNVEV (reference sequence). DNA of the CDR3: TGTGCCAGCACTATGGGGGGCAATCAGCCCCAGCATTTT. Its protein product is CASTMGGNQPQHF.

V usage is TRBV2 and J usage is TRBJ2-1; TRBD2 is a possible D gene (5 bases). The germline V gene has CDR1 SNHLY and CDR2 FYNNEI. The V and J ends lost 2 bases and 9 bases respectively, with 8 bases between them. The CDR3 is made up of 12 amino acids. CDR3 sequence: CASSELGSEQFF. CDR3 coding DNA: TGTGCCAGCAGTGAACTTGGGAGTGAGCAGTTCTTC. Supplemented by reference TRBV2 and TRBJ2-1, the full variable domain reads EPEVTQTPSHQVTQMGQEVILRCVPISNHLYFYWYRQILGQKVEFLVSFYNNEISEKSEIFDDQFSVERPDGSNFTLKIRSTKLEDSAMYFCASSELGSEQFFGPGTRLTVL.

The chain couples TRBV10-3 to TRBJ2-2; D not certain. The V gene's germline CDR1 is ENHRY and CDR2 SYGVKD. V was pared by 0 bases and J by 3 bases, with 8 bases between. The CDR3 is made up of 15 amino acids. Written as DNA, the CDR3 is TGTGCCATCAGTGAGTCCAGCTTTGACACCGGGGAGCTGTTTTTT. Its protein product is CAISESSFDTGELFF.

This chain connects TRBV5-1 to TRBJ2-7; 11 bases line up with TRBD2. This CDR3 is 15 amino acids long. In germline, CDR1 is SGHRS, CDR2 YFSETQ. Trimming took 0 bases from V and 4 from J; bases not matched to a gene: 3. DNA for the CDR3: TGCGCCAGCAGCTTGGCGGGACTAGCGGATTACGAGCAGTACTTC. The encoded protein is CASSLAGLADYEQYF.

The chain is built from TRBV2 and TRBJ2-2; TRBD1 is a possible D gene (5 bases). CDR3 length: 16 amino acids. The V gene lost 3 bases and the J gene lost 8 bases, with 19 bases spanning the gap. Germline V gives CDR1 SNHLY, CDR2 FYNNEI. Here the CDR3 DNA reads TGTGCCAGCAGTGACTATAGGGGCCGATCACCAGGGGAGCTGTTTTTT. This codes for CASSDYRGRSPGELFF.